This TCR beta chain is from a study of control samples from healthy donors and cancer patients. CDR1 is MGHRA and CDR2 is YSYEKL in the germline V gene. This CDR3 contains 11 residues. V was pared by 1 base and J by 2 bases, with 0 bases between. Data came from immunoSEQ multiplex PCR; TCRdb stores just in-frame clones and leaves some out. The profile shows about 190,000 clones, roughly nine tenths of them singletons. Sequencing was carried out using blood. The sequence came from a young man in good health. V usage is TRBV4-1 and J usage is TRBJ2-7; D unclear. CDR3 sequence (DNA): TGCGCCAGCAGCCAAGCCTACGAGCAGTACTTC. This codes for CASSQAYEQYF.